The 30 T cell receptor beta chains presented below share a single source sample, sequenced in a study of cytomegalovirus exposure and HLA in healthy donors. Primers included in the PCR were 60 Vbeta and 13 Jbeta primers. Profiling relied on immunoSEQ multiplex PCR, and the TCRdb table lists in-frame clones only, not all of them. Altogether 150,000 to 200,000 clones are present, 80% to 85% being singletons, with the ten largest covering around 0.98%. Sequenced input: PBMCs. The receptor source for this set is a man younger than 40 in good health and CMV-seronegative.

The V call is TRBV7-9, the J call TRBJ1-4; D might be TRBD1 (5 bases). Germline CDR1 is SEHNR and CDR2 is FQNEAQ (reference sequence). The CDR3 has 15 amino acids. V lost 11 bases and J 7 bases, leaving 23 bases between the germline ends. CDR3 residues: CAGGEKGQELEKLFF. CDR3 DNA sequence: TGTGCCGGGGGGGAGAAGGGGCAAGAACTTGAAAAACTGTTTTTT.

This chain connects TRBV19 to TRBJ2-3, with D possibly matching TRBD1 (6 bases). CDR3 size: 15 residues. Trimming took off 5 bases at V and 2 bases at J, with 14 bases between the two ends. From germline, CDR1 is LNHDA and CDR2 SQIVND (reference sequence). The CDR3 DNA follows: TGTGCCAGTAGTCCCCGCGACAGGCCCACAGATACGCAGTATTTT. Its protein product is CASSPRDRPTDTQYF. The full variable domain, rest sourced from reference TRBV19 and TRBJ2-3, is DGGITQSPKYLFRKEGQNVTLSCEQNLNHDAMYWYRQDPGQGLRLIYYSQIVNDFQKGDIAEGYSVSREKKESFPLTVTSAQKNPTAFYLCASSPRDRPTDTQYFGPGTRLTVL.

The chain links TRBV6-5 to TRBJ2-7, with TRBD1 identical over 9 bases. The ends lost 6 bases at V and 2 bases at J; junction bases unmatched: 5. Germline V gene data show CDR1 as MNHEY and CDR2 as SVGAGI. The CDR3 extends over 14 amino acids. CDR3 sequence reads: CASRPGTGPYEQYF. The CDR3 nucleotides are TGTGCCAGCAGACCTGGGACAGGGCCCTACGAGCAGTACTTC.

The V and J genes are TRBV7-3 and TRBJ2-7, with D hard to call. With 2 bases removed from V and 0 bases from J, the gap between germline ends came to 11 bases. The CDR3 is made up of 15 amino acids. Germline CDR1 is SGHTA and CDR2 is FQGTGA. CDR3 bases: TGTGCCAGCAGCTTATTCGCGGAAAGCTCCTACGAGCAGTACTTC. Protein product: CASSLFAESSYEQYF.

The V and J genes are TRBV27 and TRBJ1-1; D remains unclear. The V and J ends lost 5 bases and 3 bases respectively, with 13 bases between them. From germline, CDR1 is MNHEY and CDR2 SMNVEV (reference sequence). The length of the CDR3 is 14 residues. This CDR3 reads CASSPNTRDTEAFF. The CDR3 DNA follows: TGTGCCAGCAGTCCCAATACGCGGGACACTGAAGCTTTCTTT.

The chain is built from TRBV5-1 and TRBJ2-7; D not resolved. V dropped 3 bases and J dropped 6 bases, with 10 bases sitting between them. Germline values: CDR1 SGHRS, CDR2 YFSETQ. This CDR3 has 12 amino acids. This CDR3 is CASSSKSREQYF. The CDR3 bases are TGCGCCAGCAGCTCTAAGTCTCGCGAGCAGTACTTC.

The chain employs TRBV6-5 and TRBJ2-5; D perhaps matches TRBD2 (6 bases). CDR3 length: 14 residues. Per the germline V gene, CDR1 is MNHEY and CDR2 is SVGAGI. V was cut by 2 bases and J by 1 base, with 8 bases left in between. The DNA for the CDR3 is TGTGCCAGCAGTTACGCGGGATCCCAAGAGACCCAGTACTTC. Its protein is CASSYAGSQETQYF.

The V gene is TRBV4-2, the J gene TRBJ2-7; TRBD1 agrees at 9 bases. V gave up 4 bases and J gave up 2 bases; unmatched junction bases: 6. CDR3 size: 15 residues. CDR1 LGHNA and CDR2 YNFKEQ come from the germline V gene. The CDR3 DNA sequence: TGTGCCAGCAGCCGTCCGGGACAGGGACCCTACGAGCAGTACTTC. As protein: CASSRPGQGPYEQYF.

The chain combines TRBV19 with TRBJ1-2; maybe TRBD1 (6 bases). CDR1 and CDR2 from the germline V gene are LNHDA and SQIVND (reference sequence). The CDR3 spans 15 residues. The ends were cut back, 3 bases at V and 4 bases at J, with 15 bases in the middle. The CDR3 loop is CASSIRQVNLYGYTF. Written as DNA, the CDR3 is TGTGCCAGTAGTATCCGACAGGTCAATCTCTATGGCTACACCTTC. The full variable domain, rest sourced from reference TRBV19 and TRBJ1-2, is DGGITQSPKYLFRKEGQNVTLSCEQNLNHDAMYWYRQDPGQGLRLIYYSQIVNDFQKGDIAEGYSVSREKKESFPLTVTSAQKNPTAFYLCASSIRQVNLYGYTFGSGTRLTVV.

The rearrangement joins TRBV7-8 to TRBJ2-1; no firm D call. Germline CDR1 SGHVS, CDR2 FQNEAQ. This CDR3 has 14 residues. With 5 bases removed from V and 9 bases from J, the gap between germline ends came to 17 bases. CDR3 sequence reads: CASSPDDVGGEQFF. As DNA, the CDR3 is TGTGCCAGCAGCCCAGACGACGTAGGCGGTGAGCAGTTCTTC. The whole variable domain, filled in from reference TRBV7-8 and TRBJ2-1, reads GAGVSQSPRYKVAKRGQDVALRCDPISGHVSLFWYQQALGQGPEFLTYFQNEAQLDKSGLPSDRFFAERPEGSVSTLKIQRTQQEDSAVYLCASSPDDVGGEQFFGPGTRLTVL.

In its sample, this clone was seen once. The chain links TRBV30 to TRBJ1-6; possibly TRBD1 for D (5 bases). CDR3 size: 16 residues. The germline CDR1 and CDR2 sequences are GTSNPN and SVGIG (reference sequence). V was trimmed by 3 bases and J by 4 bases, leaving 16 bases between them. The CDR3: CAWRLPGLRYNSPLHF. CDR3 nucleotide sequence: TGTGCCTGGAGACTACCGGGACTGCGATATAATTCACCCCTCCACTTT.

This clone was found once. This rearrangement joins TRBV2 to TRBJ1-4; 8 positions match TRBD1. Germline CDR1 and CDR2: SNHLY and FYNNEI. The length of the CDR3 is 13 residues. V lost 6 bases to trimming and J lost 13 bases; unmatched junction nucleotides: 10. The CDR3 loop is CASSQEDREGLFF. For the CDR3, the DNA is TGTGCCAGCAGCCAAGAGGACAGGGAAGGACTGTTTTTT.

The chain uses TRBV4-2 and TRBJ2-7; D gene uncertain. CDR1 and CDR2 from the germline V gene are LGHNA and YNFKEQ. V dropped 1 base and J dropped 2 bases, with 15 bases sitting between them. CDR3 length: 16 amino acids. The CDR3 bases are TGTGCCAGCAGCCAAGTCGTCGATAGTTTCACCTACGAGCAGTACTTC. Its protein product is CASSQVVDSFTYEQYF.

This chain connects TRBV27 to TRBJ2-7; D possibly corresponds to TRBD2 (6 bases). Germline V CDR1 and CDR2: MNHEY, SMNVEV (reference sequence). The CDR3 totals 12 residues. Trimming took 6 bases from V and 3 from J, leaving 9 bases between them. For the CDR3, the DNA is TGTGCCAGCAGCGGGACTTTCTACGAGCAGTACTTC. Amino acids: CASSGTFYEQYF.

The chain employs TRBV5-1 and TRBJ2-7; D is possibly TRBD1 (7 bases). Germline V gives CDR1 SGHRS, CDR2 YFSETQ. Trimming cost V 4 bases and J 0 bases, with 11 bases left between them. This CDR3 has 14 residues. The CDR3 region has the DNA TGCGCCAGCAGCCCGGAGGGGGCCTCCTACGAGCAGTACTTC. This codes for CASSPEGASYEQYF.

This chain links TRBV9 with TRBJ1-2, with D tentatively TRBD1 (5 bases). Per the germline V gene, CDR1 is SGDLS and CDR2 is YYNGEE. The CDR3 is 13 amino acids. Trimming took off 2 bases at V and 3 bases at J, with 8 bases between the two ends. The CDR3 loop reads CASSVAGHYGYTF. The CDR3 DNA sequence: TGTGCCAGCAGCGTCGCAGGGCACTATGGCTACACCTTC.

J is TRBJ2-2 and V is TRBV23-1; TRBD2 agrees at 8 bases. TRBV23-1 is an ORF, with its function uncertain. The CDR3 sequence is 17 residues long. J gave up 5 bases and V 1 base, and 9 bases lay outside the gene matches. CDR3 nucleotides: TGCGCCAGCAGTCAATTATCCCCCGGGGGGGGAACCGGGGAGCTGTTTTTT. It translates to CASSQLSPGGGTGELFF.

The rearrangement joins TRBV19 to TRBJ2-1, with TRBD2 matching 12 bases. From germline, CDR1 is LNHDA and CDR2 SQIVND (reference sequence). There are 17 residues in the CDR3. J lost 6 bases, V lost 0 bases, and 6 bases had no gene match. CDR3 coding DNA: TGTGCCAGTAGTATAGAGCCGGGACTAGCGGGCCTCAATGAGCAGTTCTTC. As protein: CASSIEPGLAGLNEQFF.

The chain links TRBV19 to TRBJ2-5, with TRBD1 as a possible D gene (6 bases). Germline V gives CDR1 LNHDA, CDR2 SQIVND (reference sequence). The CDR3 runs 13 residues. The V and J ends lost 6 bases and 5 bases respectively, with 13 bases between them. This chain's CDR3 is CASRSGQQETQYF. In nucleotides, the CDR3 is TGTGCCAGTAGGAGCGGACAGCAGGAGACCCAGTACTTC.

The chain couples TRBV2 to TRBJ2-1; 7 nucleotides align to TRBD1. V shed 6 bases, J shed 5 bases, and the junction held 10 bases outside the gene matches. The CDR3 has 15 amino acids. From germline, CDR1 is SNHLY and CDR2 FYNNEI. The CDR3 protein is CASSQDRKGNNEQFF. DNA of the CDR3: TGTGCCAGCAGCCAGGACAGGAAAGGAAACAATGAGCAGTTCTTC.

The chain links TRBV28 to TRBJ2-3, with TRBD2 matching over 12 bases. Unmatched junction bases numbered 6, after V lost 9 bases and J lost 2 bases. From germline, CDR1 is MDHEN and CDR2 SYDVKM. The CDR3 contains 15 residues. Here the CDR3 reads CARTTSGRATDTQYF. The CDR3, as DNA: TGTGCCAGAACGACTAGCGGGAGAGCCACAGATACGCAGTATTTT.

The genes are TRBV14 and TRBJ2-2; D unclear. The CDR3 runs 12 residues. Trimming cost V 1 base and J 6 bases, with 3 bases left between them. Germline CDR1 is SGHDN and CDR2 is FVKESK. The CDR3 reads CASSQVAGELFF. CDR3 DNA: TGTGCCAGCAGCCAAGTCGCCGGGGAGCTGTTTTTT.

There are a few counts of this clone. The genes are TRBV4-1 and TRBJ2-1, with 11 bases lining up with TRBD1. The CDR3 spans 18 residues. With V trimmed by 4 bases and J by 8 bases, 16 bases remained unmatched. Germline-derived CDR1 and CDR2 are MGHRA and YSYEKL. The CDR3 DNA follows: TGCGCCAGCAGCCGAAACCCGGCAGGACAGGGGGCTTTGTATGAGCAGTTCTTC. Translating it yields CASSRNPAGQGALYEQFF.

J is TRBJ2-7 and V is TRBV4-1; 8 bases map to TRBD2. CDR1 and CDR2 (germline): MGHRA, YSYEKL. After removal of 0 bases from V and 3 bases from J, the junction contained 7 bases not matched to a gene. The CDR3 length is 16 residues. The CDR3 loop reads CASSQEVRLASYEQYF. The CDR3, as DNA: TGCGCCAGCAGCCAAGAGGTACGACTAGCGAGCTACGAGCAGTACTTC.

This clone was recorded once. The chain joins TRBV7-9 to TRBJ2-5; 8 bases line up with TRBD2. V was clipped by 4 bases and J by 2 bases; unmatched bases: 6. Germline V gene data show CDR1 as SEHNR and CDR2 as FQNEAQ (reference sequence). This CDR3 spans 15 amino acids. CDR3 loop: CASSYSGEKQETQYF. DNA of the CDR3: TGTGCCAGCAGCTATAGCGGGGAAAAACAAGAGACCCAGTACTTC.

The table lists this clone with a count of one. The chain links TRBV25-1 to TRBJ2-5; 7 nucleotides agree with TRBD2. With 6 bases clipped from V and 3 bases from J, the junction kept 4 bases outside the gene matches. The germline gives CDR1 MGHDK, CDR2 SYGVNS. The CDR3 is 13 residues long. For the CDR3, the DNA is TGTGCCAGCAGCCCAGCGGGGAAAGAGACCCAGTACTTC. This translates into CASSPAGKETQYF.

The gene calls are TRBV13 and TRBJ2-1, with D possibly matching TRBD2 (5 bases). Between the trimmed V and J ends, which lost 1 base and 10 bases, there was a span of 20 bases. This CDR3 has 16 amino acids. The germline V gene encodes CDR1 PRHDT and CDR2 FYEKMQ (reference sequence). The CDR3 DNA reads TGTGCCAGCAGCTTAGACTCATGGGCGGCGCCTAGCGAGCAGTTCTTC. Translated: CASSLDSWAAPSEQFF. Combining the CDR3 with reference TRBV13 and TRBJ2-1 gives the whole variable domain AAGVIQSPRHLIKEKRETATLKCYPIPRHDTVYWYQQGPGQDPQFLISFYEKMQSDKGSIPDRFSAQQFSDYHSELNMSSLELGDSALYFCASSLDSWAAPSEQFFGPGTRLTVL.

The chain recombines TRBV5-1 with TRBJ1-2, with D possibly TRBD1 on 6 matching bases. Germline CDR1 is SGHRS and CDR2 is YFSETQ. V dropped 4 bases and J dropped 3 bases, with 13 bases sitting between them. The CDR3 is 14 amino acids. CDR3 region: CASSQTQGDYGYTF. CDR3 nucleotides: TGCGCCAGCAGCCAAACACAGGGTGACTATGGCTACACCTTC.

A word on this clone: At one of its ends the junction is not consistent with the germline gene, which may arise from a read error. The chain recombines TRBV7-9 with TRBJ2-7, with 9 bases fitting TRBD1. Germline CDR1 SEHNR, CDR2 FQNEAQ (reference sequence). This CDR3 has 16 residues. The CDR3 is CSSSSGTGKSSYEQYF. CDR3 DNA sequence: TGTTCCAGCAGCTCAGGGACAGGGAAGAGCTCCTACGAGCAGTACTTC. Full variable domain (missing parts from reference TRBV7-9 and TRBJ2-7): DTGVSQNPRHKITKRGQNVTFRCDPISEHNRLYWYRQTLGQGPEFLTYFQNEAQLEKSRLLSDRFSAERPKGSFSTLEIQRTEQGDSAMYLCSSSSGTGKSSYEQYFGPGTRLTVT.

The chain uses TRBV7-3 and TRBJ2-1; D might be TRBD1 (6 bases). Trimming removed 3 bases from V and 4 bases from J, with 7 bases in between. The CDR3 totals 13 residues. Germline CDR1 SGHTA, CDR2 FQGTGA. The CDR3 sequence is CASSLGAYNEQFF. The CDR3 DNA sequence: TGTGCCAGCAGCTTGGGGGCGTACAATGAGCAGTTCTTC. The complete variable domain, with remaining parts taken from reference TRBV7-3 and TRBJ2-1, reads GAGVSQTPSNKVTEKGKYVELRCDPISGHTALYWYRQSLGQGPEFLIYFQGTGAADDSGLPNDRFFAVRPEGSVSTLKIQRTERGDSAVYLCASSLGAYNEQFFGPGTRLTVL.